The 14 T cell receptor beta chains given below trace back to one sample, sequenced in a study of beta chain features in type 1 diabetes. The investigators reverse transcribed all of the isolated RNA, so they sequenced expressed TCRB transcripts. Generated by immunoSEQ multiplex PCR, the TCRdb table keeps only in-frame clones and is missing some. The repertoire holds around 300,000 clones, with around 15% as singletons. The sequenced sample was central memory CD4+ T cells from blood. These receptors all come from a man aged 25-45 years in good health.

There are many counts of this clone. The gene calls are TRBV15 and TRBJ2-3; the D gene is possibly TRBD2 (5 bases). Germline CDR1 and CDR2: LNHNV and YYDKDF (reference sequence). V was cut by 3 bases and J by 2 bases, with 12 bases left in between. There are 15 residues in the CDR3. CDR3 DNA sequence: TGTGCCACCAGCAGGGACGGGATCTACACAGATACGCAGTATTTT. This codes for CATSRDGIYTDTQYF.

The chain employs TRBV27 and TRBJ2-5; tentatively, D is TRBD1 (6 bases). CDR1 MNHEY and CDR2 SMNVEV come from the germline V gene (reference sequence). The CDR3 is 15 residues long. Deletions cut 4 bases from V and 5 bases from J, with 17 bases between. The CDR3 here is CASSYWGRRRETQYF. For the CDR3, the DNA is TGTGCCAGCAGTTACTGGGGGCGGAGGCGGGAGACCCAGTACTTC.

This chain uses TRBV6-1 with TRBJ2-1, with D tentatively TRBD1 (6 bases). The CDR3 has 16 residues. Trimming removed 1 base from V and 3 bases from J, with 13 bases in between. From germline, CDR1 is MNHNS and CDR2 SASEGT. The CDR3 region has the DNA TGTGCCAGCAGTGAAGAAGACAGGCCCAGCTACAATGAGCAGTTCTTC. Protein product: CASSEEDRPSYNEQFF.

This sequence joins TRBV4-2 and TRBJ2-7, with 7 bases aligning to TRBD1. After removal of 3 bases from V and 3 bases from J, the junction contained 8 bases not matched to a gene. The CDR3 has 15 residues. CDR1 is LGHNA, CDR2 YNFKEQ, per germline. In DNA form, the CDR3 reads TGTGCCAGCAGCCAGTCCACAGGGGCCAACTACGAGCAGTACGTC. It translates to CASSQSTGANYEQYV.

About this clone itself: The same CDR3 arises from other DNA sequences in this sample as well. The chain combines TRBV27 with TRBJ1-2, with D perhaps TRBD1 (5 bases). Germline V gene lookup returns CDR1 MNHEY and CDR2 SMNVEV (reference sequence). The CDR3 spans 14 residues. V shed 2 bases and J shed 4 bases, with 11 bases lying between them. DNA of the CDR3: TGTGCCAGCAGTTTAGGGGCAGGAACCTATGGCTACACCTTC. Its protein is CASSLGAGTYGYTF.

In nucleotides, the CDR3 is TGTGCCAGCAGCTTGAGGAGCGCTGGGGGTGAGCAGTTCTTC. Encoded protein: CASSLRSAGGEQFF. The rearrangement links TRBV5-4 to TRBJ2-1; D might be TRBD1 or TRBD2, each matching 5 bases. Germline V gives CDR1 SGHNT, CDR2 YYREEE (reference sequence). Deletions cut 1 base from V and 9 bases from J, with 14 bases between. This CDR3 spans 14 amino acids.

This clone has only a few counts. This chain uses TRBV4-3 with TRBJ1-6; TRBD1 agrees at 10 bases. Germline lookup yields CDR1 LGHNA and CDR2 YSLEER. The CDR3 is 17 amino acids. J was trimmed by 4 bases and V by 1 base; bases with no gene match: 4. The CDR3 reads CASSQVTGGSYNSPLHF. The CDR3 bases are TGCGCCAGCAGCCAAGTGACAGGGGGCTCATATAATTCACCCCTCCACTTT.

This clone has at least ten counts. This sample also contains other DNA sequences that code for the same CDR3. CDR3 in DNA: TGTGCCAGCAGCCAAGAGACCCAGTACTTC. It yields the protein CASSQETQYF. The J gene is TRBJ2-5, the V gene TRBV7-9; no definite D call. V lost 5 bases, J lost 2 bases, and 0 bases lay in between. The CDR3 sequence is 10 residues long. The germline V gene encodes CDR1 SEHNR and CDR2 FQNEAQ (reference sequence).

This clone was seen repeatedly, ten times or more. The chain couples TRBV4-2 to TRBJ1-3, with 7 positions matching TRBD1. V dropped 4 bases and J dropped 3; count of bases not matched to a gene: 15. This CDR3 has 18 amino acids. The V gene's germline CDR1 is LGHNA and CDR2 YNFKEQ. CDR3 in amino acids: CASSRRLDRTENGNTIYF. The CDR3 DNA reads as TGTGCCAGCAGCCGACGACTGGACAGGACCGAAAATGGAAACACCATATATTTT.

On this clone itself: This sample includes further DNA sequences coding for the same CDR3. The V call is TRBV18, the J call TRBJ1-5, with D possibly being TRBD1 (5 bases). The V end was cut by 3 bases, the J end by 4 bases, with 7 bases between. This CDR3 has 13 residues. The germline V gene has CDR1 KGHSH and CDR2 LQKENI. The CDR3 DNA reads TGTGCCAGCTCACCCGACAGAAATCAGCCCCAGCATTTT. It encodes CASSPDRNQPQHF.

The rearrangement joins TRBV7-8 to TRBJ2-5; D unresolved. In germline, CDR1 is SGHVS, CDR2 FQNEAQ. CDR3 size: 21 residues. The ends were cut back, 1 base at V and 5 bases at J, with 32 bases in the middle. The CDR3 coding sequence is TGTGCCAGCAGCTTAGGGGCTGGGCTCGGGTTTTCTTCTTCCCTGTCGGAGACCCAGTACTTC. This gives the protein CASSLGAGLGFSSSLSETQYF.

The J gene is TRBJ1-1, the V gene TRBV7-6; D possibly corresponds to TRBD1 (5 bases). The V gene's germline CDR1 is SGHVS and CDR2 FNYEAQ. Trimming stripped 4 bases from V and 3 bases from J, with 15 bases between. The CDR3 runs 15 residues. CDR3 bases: TGTGCCAGCAGCTCCATTTCAGGGAGGGACACTGAAGCTTTCTTT. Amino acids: CASSSISGRDTEAFF.

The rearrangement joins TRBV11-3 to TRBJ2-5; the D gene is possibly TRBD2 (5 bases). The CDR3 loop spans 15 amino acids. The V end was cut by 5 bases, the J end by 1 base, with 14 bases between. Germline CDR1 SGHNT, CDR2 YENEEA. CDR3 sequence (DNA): TGTGCCAGCAGCCCCCCGGGTCGGGGCCAAGAGACCCAGTACTTC. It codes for CASSPPGRGQETQYF.

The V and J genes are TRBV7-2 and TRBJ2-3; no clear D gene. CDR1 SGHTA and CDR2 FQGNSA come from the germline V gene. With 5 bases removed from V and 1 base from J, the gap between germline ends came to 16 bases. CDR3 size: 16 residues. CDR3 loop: CASSHRSAARTDTQYF. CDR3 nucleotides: TGTGCCAGCAGCCATAGATCCGCTGCCCGCACAGATACGCAGTATTTT. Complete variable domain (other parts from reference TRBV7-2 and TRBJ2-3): GAGVSQSPSNKVTEKGKDVELRCDPISGHTALYWYRQSLGQGLEFLIYFQGNSAPDKSGLPSDRFSAERTGGSVSTLTIQRTQQEDSAVYLCASSHRSAARTDTQYFGPGTRLTVL.